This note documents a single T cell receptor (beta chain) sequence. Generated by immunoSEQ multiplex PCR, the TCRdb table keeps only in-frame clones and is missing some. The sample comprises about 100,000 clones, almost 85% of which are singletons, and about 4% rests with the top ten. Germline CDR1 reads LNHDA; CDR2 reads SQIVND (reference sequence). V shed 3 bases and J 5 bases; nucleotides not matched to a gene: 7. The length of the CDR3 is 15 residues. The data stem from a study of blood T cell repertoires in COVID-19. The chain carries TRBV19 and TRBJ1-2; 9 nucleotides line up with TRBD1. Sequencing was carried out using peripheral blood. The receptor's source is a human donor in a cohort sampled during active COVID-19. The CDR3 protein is CASSIPGQGVYGYTF. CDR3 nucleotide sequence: TGTGCCAGTAGTATCCCGGGACAGGGAGTTTATGGCTACACCTTC.